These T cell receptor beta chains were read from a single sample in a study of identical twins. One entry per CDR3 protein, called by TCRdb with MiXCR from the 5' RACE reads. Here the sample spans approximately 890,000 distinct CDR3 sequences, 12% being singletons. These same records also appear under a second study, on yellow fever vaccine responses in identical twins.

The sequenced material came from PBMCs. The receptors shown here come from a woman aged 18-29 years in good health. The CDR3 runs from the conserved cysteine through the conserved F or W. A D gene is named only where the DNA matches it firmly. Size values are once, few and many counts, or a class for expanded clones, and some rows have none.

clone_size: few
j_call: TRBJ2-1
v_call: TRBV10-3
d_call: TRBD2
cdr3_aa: CAISESTRGGEGEQFF
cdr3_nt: TGTGCCATCAGTGAGTCGACTCGCGGCGGGGAGGGCGAGCAGTTCTTC

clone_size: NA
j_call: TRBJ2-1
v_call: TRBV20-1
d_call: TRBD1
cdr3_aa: CSAPPGQGDYNEQFF
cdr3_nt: TGCAGTGCTCCTCCCGGACAGGGGGACTACAATGAGCAGTTCTTC

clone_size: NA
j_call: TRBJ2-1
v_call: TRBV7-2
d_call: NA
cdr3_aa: CASSQPSSHEQFF
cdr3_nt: TGTGCCAGCAGCCAACCTAGTTCCCATGAGCAGTTCTTC

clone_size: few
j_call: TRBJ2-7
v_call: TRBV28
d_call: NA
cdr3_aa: CATGRKDYEQYF
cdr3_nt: TGTGCCACCGGGCGGAAAGACTACGAGCAGTACTTC

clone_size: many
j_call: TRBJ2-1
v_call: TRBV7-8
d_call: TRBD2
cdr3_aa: CASSYSGISYEQFF
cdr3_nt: TGTGCCAGCAGCTATAGCGGGATTAGCTATGAGCAGTTCTTC

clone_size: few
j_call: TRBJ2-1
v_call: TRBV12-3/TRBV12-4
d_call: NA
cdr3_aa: CASSFGQHNEQFF
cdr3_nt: TGTGCCAGCAGTTTTGGGCAGCACAATGAGCAGTTCTTC

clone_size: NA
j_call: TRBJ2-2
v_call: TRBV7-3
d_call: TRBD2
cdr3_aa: CASSPGLAGLTGELFF
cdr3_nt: TGTGCCAGCAGCCCCGGACTAGCGGGACTCACCGGGGAGCTGTTTTTT

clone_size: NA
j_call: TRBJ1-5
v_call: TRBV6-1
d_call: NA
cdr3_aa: CASSQPPGQPQHF
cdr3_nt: TGTGCCAGCAGCCAACCCCCGGGACAGCCCCAGCATTTT

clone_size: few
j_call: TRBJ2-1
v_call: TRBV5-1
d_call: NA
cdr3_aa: CASSWGDRPSSYNEQFF
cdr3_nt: TGCGCCAGCAGCTGGGGGGACAGACCCTCCTCCTACAATGAGCAGTTCTTC

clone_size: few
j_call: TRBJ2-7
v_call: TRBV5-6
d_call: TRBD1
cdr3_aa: CASSFFGTVPYEQYF
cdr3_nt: TGTGCCAGCAGCTTTTTCGGGACAGTCCCCTACGAGCAGTACTTC

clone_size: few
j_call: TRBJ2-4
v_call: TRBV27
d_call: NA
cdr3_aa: CASRAPGDIQYF
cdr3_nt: TGTGCCAGCAGGGCGCCGGGGGACATTCAGTACTTC

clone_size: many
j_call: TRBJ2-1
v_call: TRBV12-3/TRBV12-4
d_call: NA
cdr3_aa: CASSFARDYNEQFF
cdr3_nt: TGTGCCAGCAGTTTTGCGCGGGATTACAATGAGCAGTTCTTC

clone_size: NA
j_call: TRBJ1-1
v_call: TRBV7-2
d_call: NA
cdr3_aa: CASSLGIGHLEAFF
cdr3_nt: TGTGCCAGCAGCTTAGGGATCGGACACCTTGAAGCTTTCTTT

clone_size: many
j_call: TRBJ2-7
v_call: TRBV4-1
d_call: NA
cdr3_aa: CASSQVLVPYEQYF
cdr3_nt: TGCGCCAGCAGCCAAGTACTAGTTCCCTACGAGCAGTACTTC

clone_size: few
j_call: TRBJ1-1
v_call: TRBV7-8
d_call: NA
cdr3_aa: CASSQATVYTEAFF
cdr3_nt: TGTGCCAGCAGCCAGGCGACAGTATACACTGAAGCTTTCTTT

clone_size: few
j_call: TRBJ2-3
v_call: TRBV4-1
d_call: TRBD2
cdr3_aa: CASSRNLAGKADTQYF
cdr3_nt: TGCGCCAGCAGCCGCAACCTAGCGGGCAAGGCGGATACGCAGTATTTT

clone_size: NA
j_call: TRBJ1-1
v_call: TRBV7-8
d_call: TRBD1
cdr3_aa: CASSLLPGQGAVNTEAFF
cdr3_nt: TGTGCCAGCAGCTTACTCCCGGGACAGGGGGCCGTGAACACTGAAGCTTTCTTT

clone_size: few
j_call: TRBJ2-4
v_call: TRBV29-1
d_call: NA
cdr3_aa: CSVTPGASKNIQYF
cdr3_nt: TGCAGCGTCACCCCGGGGGCGTCCAAAAACATTCAGTACTTC

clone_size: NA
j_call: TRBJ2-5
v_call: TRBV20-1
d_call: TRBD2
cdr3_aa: CSALGLARLETQYF
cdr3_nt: TGCAGTGCTCTGGGACTAGCGCGACTAGAGACCCAGTACTTC

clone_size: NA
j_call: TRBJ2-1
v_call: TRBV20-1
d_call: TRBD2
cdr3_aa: CSATSGKTYNEQFF
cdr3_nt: TGCAGTGCTACTAGCGGGAAGACCTACAATGAGCAGTTCTTC

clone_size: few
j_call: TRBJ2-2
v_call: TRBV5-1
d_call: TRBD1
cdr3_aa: CASSLTGGGTGELFF
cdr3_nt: TGCGCCAGCAGCTTGACAGGGGGCGGCACCGGGGAGCTGTTTTTT

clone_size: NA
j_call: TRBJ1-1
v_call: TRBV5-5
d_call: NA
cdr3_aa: CASSPETSGRLNTEAFF
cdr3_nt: TGTGCCAGCAGCCCGGAGACCTCCGGACGGCTGAACACTGAAGCTTTCTTT

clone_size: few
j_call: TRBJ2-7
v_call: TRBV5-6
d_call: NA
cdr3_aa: CASSLYWVSAPYEQYF
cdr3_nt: TGTGCCAGCAGCTTGTATTGGGTTTCGGCTCCCTACGAGCAGTACTTC

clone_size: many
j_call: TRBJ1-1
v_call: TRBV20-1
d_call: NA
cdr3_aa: CSARTFLGERLAEGTEAFF
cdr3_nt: TGCAGTGCTAGAACTTTCCTAGGGGAACGGCTCGCCGAGGGCACTGAAGCTTTCTTT

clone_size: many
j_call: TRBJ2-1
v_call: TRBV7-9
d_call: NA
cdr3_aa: CASKLRSYNEQFF
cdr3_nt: TGTGCCAGCAAACTAAGGAGTTACAATGAGCAGTTCTTC

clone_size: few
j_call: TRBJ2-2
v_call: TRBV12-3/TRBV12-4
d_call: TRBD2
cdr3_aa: CASSLGGLAGNTGELFF
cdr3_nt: TGTGCCAGCAGTTTAGGGGGACTAGCGGGAAACACCGGGGAGCTGTTTTTT